These 24 T cell receptor beta chains were all obtained from the same sample, sequenced in a study of CXCR3-negative and CXCR3-positive naive CD8 T cells. The libraries of TRB cDNA were prepared using 5' RACE with UMI labels. Reprocessing the 5' RACE reads, TCRdb reports a single entry for every CDR3 protein and omits DNA. The sample table sets out 45,000 to 75,000 distinct CDR3 sequences. The sequencing sample was made of naive CXCR3- CD8+ T cells from blood. Subset specified: CD45RO-CCR7+CD27+CD95- naive CD8+ T cells lacking CXCR3 (TNR3-). These receptors all come from a human donor in good health. Some clones in this sample may be carry-over from other donors' samples.

CDR3 region: CASSYSGGADYGYTF. The chain couples TRBV6-2 or TRBV6-3 to TRBJ1-2; TCRdb lists TRBD1, though no DNA is available to test this call. Germline CDR1 is MNHEY and CDR2 is SVGEGT. This CDR3 spans 15 amino acids.

Frequency places this clonotype as medium-sized. This sequence joins TRBV20-1 and TRBJ1-2; the D call of TRBD1 rests on TCRdb alone, since no DNA is present to check it. The germline CDR1 and CDR2 sequences are DFQATT and SNEGSKA (reference sequence). CDR3 length: 15 residues. CDR3 residues: CSARDLGGINYGYTF.

The V gene is TRBV7-9, the J gene TRBJ1-1. Looked up from germline, CDR1 is SEHNR and CDR2 is FQNEAQ (reference sequence). The CDR3 contains 12 residues. CDR3: CASSPSKIEAFF.

This chain joins TRBV29-1 and TRBJ1-2; the TCRdb call, TRBD1, lacks DNA for checking. The CDR3 extends over 14 amino acids. Germline-derived CDR1 and CDR2 are SQVTM and ANQGSEA. CDR3 sequence reads: CSVGGTGLNYGYTF. Full variable domain (outside the CDR3, taken from reference TRBV29-1 and TRBJ1-2): SAVISQKPSRDICQRGTSLTIQCQVDSQVTMMFWYRQQPGQSLTLIATANQGSEATYESGFVIDKFPISRPNLTFSTLTVSNMSPEDSSIYLCSVGGTGLNYGYTFGSGTRLTVV.

This chain connects TRBV7-2 to TRBJ2-5; TCRdb proposes TRBD2, but this gene call is untestable without DNA. Germline V gives CDR1 SGHTA, CDR2 FQGNSA. CDR3 length: 17 amino acids. The CDR3 here is CASSLAAIIGIQETQYF. The variable domain in full, completed from reference TRBV7-2 and TRBJ2-5, reads GAGVSQSPSNKVTEKGKDVELRCDPISGHTALYWYRQSLGQGLEFLIYFQGNSAPDKSGLPSDRFSAERTGGSVSTLTIQRTQQEDSAVYLCASSLAAIIGIQETQYFGPGTRLLVL.

CDR3 region: CSVGQPTNGYTF. This chain uses TRBV29-1 with TRBJ1-2; TCRdb's assignment of TRBD1 cannot be checked, as there is no DNA. CDR1 is SQVTM and CDR2 is ANQGSEA in the germline V gene. The CDR3 is made up of 12 amino acids.

This chain uses TRBV7-6 with TRBJ2-1; the D call of TRBD1 rests on TCRdb alone, since no DNA is present to check it. Germline values: CDR1 SGHVS, CDR2 FNYEAQ. The CDR3 covers 15 residues. CDR3 loop: CASSSTGTGGPEQFF.

The genes are TRBV7-2 and TRBJ2-5; TCRdb's assignment of TRBD1 cannot be checked, as there is no DNA. The CDR3 covers 17 residues. Per the germline V gene, CDR1 is SGHTA and CDR2 is FQGNSA. The CDR3 protein is CASSSLSGGRVRETQYF.

CDR3 sequence reads: CASSHLGGTGELFF. The rearrangement links TRBV14 to TRBJ2-2. This CDR3 has 14 amino acids. The germline V gene has CDR1 SGHDN and CDR2 FVKESK.

The rearrangement uses TRBV29-1 and TRBJ1-2. The CDR3 is 13 residues long. CDR1 SQVTM and CDR2 ANQGSEA come from the germline V gene. This CDR3 reads CSVPGPPNYGYTF.

The genes are TRBV28 and TRBJ1-5; TCRdb designates TRBD1, a call that cannot be tested without DNA. The CDR3 is 14 residues long. The germline V gene encodes CDR1 MDHEN and CDR2 SYDVKM. The CDR3 is CASSHRSSNQPQHF.

The chain combines TRBV19 with TRBJ1-1; as DNA is missing, the TRBD1 call by TCRdb cannot be tested. CDR1 and CDR2 (germline): LNHDA, SQIVND (reference sequence). This CDR3 has 15 amino acids. CDR3 region: CASSPTRGPRTEAFF.

The CDR3 here is CASSRTGSRYNEQFF. The chain recombines TRBV7-9 with TRBJ2-1; no DNA is available, so the TRBD1 call from TCRdb remains unchecked. This CDR3 region has 15 residues. Germline V gene sequence: CDR1 SEHNR, CDR2 FQNEAQ (reference sequence).

The V gene is TRBV29-1, the J gene TRBJ2-2. The length of the CDR3 is 12 residues. The germline V gene has CDR1 SQVTM and CDR2 ANQGSEA. The CDR3 spells CSVGPNTGELFF.

This sequence joins TRBV7-9 and TRBJ2-7; the D call of TRBD1 rests on TCRdb alone, since no DNA is present to check it. Looked up from germline, CDR1 is SEHNR and CDR2 is FQNEAQ (reference sequence). The CDR3 length is 13 residues. CDR3 amino acids: CASSLIGGNEQYF.

The chain has TRBV6-5 and TRBJ2-4; TCRdb selects TRBD2, and the lack of DNA leaves this call unchecked. There are 16 residues in the CDR3. The germline V gene encodes CDR1 MNHEY and CDR2 SVGAGI. The CDR3 spells CASSSPARSAKNIQYF.

This chain joins TRBV11-3 and TRBJ2-1. CDR1 and CDR2 (germline): SGHNT, YENEEA. The CDR3 sequence is 12 residues long. This CDR3 reads CACSHTGNEQFF.

The J gene is TRBJ1-2, the V gene TRBV7-2; the TCRdb call, TRBD1, lacks DNA for checking. Germline CDR1 is SGHTA and CDR2 is FQGNSA. The CDR3 extends over 14 amino acids. CDR3 amino acids: CASSWTGGTSGYTF.

The V call is TRBV4-3, the J call TRBJ2-3; TCRdb's assignment of TRBD1 cannot be checked, as there is no DNA. Germline assignment: CDR1 LGHNA and CDR2 YSLEER. The CDR3 spans 15 residues. Here the CDR3 reads CASSQYSGSTDTQYF.

The chain links TRBV12-3 or TRBV12-4 to TRBJ2-7; the D call of TRBD1 rests on TCRdb alone, since no DNA is present to check it. This CDR3 has 15 residues. CDR3 region: CASSPSGGAFYEQYF.

The chain has TRBV28 and TRBJ2-1. CDR1 and CDR2 (germline): MDHEN, SYDVKM. The CDR3 spans 13 residues. CDR3 sequence reads: CASSLNGYNEQFF.

This chain links TRBV7-2 with TRBJ2-7; the TCRdb call, TRBD1, lacks DNA for checking. The germline V gene encodes CDR1 SGHTA and CDR2 FQGNSA. This CDR3 has 22 residues. CDR3 sequence: CASSLPPPPTGTGGSYSYEQYF.

J is TRBJ2-7 and V is TRBV9; the D call of TRBD2 rests on TCRdb alone, since no DNA is present to check it. Germline CDR1 reads SGDLS; CDR2 reads YYNGEE. There are 14 residues in the CDR3. The CDR3 loop reads CASSVGASGLEQYF.

The gene calls are TRBV12-3 or TRBV12-4 and TRBJ2-7; TCRdb names TRBD2, which stays unverified in the absence of DNA. The length of the CDR3 is 15 residues. The CDR3: CASSPGRPLYYEQYF.